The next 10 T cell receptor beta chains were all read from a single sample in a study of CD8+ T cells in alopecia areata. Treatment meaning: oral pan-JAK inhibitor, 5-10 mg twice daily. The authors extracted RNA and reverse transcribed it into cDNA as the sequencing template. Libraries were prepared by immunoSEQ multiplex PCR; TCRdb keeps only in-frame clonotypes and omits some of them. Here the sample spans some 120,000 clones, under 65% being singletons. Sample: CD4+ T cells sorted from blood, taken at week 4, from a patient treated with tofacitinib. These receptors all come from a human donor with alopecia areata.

CDR3 DNA: TGTGCCTGGAGTGTACAGGCAGTGGAGACCCAGTACTTC. Residues: CAWSVQAVETQYF. The chain joins TRBV30 to TRBJ2-5; the D gene is possibly TRBD1 (5 bases). V lost 0 bases to trimming and J lost 5 bases, with 10 bases between them. CDR1 and CDR2 (germline): GTSNPN, SVGIG (reference sequence). The CDR3 loop spans 13 amino acids.

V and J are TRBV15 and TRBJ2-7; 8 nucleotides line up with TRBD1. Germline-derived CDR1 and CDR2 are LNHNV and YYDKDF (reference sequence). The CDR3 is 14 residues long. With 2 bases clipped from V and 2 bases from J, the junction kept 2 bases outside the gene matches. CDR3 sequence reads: CATSRTGQAYEQYF. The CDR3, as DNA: TGTGCCACCAGCAGAACGGGACAGGCCTACGAGCAGTACTTC.

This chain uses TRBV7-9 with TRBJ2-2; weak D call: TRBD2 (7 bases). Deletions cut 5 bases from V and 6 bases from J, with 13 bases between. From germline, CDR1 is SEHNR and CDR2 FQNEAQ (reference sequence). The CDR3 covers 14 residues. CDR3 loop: CASSIRGAAGELFF. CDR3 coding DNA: TGTGCCAGCAGCATACGGGGGGCCGCCGGGGAGCTGTTTTTT.

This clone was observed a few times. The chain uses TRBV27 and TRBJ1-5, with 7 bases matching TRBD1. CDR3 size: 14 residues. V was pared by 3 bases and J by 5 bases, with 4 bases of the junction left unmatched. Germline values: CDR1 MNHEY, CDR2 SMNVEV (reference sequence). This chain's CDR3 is CASSFQGGYQPQHF. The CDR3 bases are TGTGCCAGCAGTTTCCAGGGGGGCTATCAGCCCCAGCATTTT.

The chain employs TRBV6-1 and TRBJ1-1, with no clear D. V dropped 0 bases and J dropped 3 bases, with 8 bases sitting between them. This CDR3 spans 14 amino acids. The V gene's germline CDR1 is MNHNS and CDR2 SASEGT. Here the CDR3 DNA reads TGTGCCAGCAGTGAAGCCGGTGGGGACACTGAAGCTTTCTTT. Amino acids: CASSEAGGDTEAFF.

CDR3 protein: CASSILQGTYEQYF. The DNA of the CDR3 is TGCGCCAGCAGCATACTCCAGGGGACCTACGAGCAGTACTTC. V gene TRBV5-1 combines with J gene TRBJ2-7, with a weak D call TRBD1 (6 bases). Germline CDR1 SGHRS, CDR2 YFSETQ. CDR3 length: 14 residues. V lost 4 bases, J lost 2 bases, and 13 bases lay in between. Combining the CDR3 with reference TRBV5-1 and TRBJ2-7 gives the whole variable domain KAGVTQTPRYLIKTRGQQVTLSCSPISGHRSVSWYQQTPGQGLQFLFEYFSETQRNKGNFPGRFSGRQFSNSRSEMNVSTLELGDSALYLCASSILQGTYEQYFGPGTRLTVT.

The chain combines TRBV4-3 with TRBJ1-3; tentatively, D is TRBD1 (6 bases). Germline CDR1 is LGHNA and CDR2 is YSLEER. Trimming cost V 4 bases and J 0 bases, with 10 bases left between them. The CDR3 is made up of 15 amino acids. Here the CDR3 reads CASSRTVISGNTIYF. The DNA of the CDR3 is TGCGCCAGCAGCCGGACAGTGATCTCTGGAAACACCATATATTTT.

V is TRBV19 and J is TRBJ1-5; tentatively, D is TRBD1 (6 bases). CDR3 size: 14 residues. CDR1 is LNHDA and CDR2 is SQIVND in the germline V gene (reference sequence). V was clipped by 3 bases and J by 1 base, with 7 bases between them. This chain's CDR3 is CASSIGTSNQPQHF. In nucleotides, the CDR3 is TGTGCCAGTAGTATTGGGACAAGCAATCAGCCCCAGCATTTT.

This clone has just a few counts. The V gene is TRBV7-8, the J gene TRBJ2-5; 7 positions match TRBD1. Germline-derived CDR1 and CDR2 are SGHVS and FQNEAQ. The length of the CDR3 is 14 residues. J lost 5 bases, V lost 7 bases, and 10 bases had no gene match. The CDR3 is CASTRRGGGETQYF. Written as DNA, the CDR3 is TGTGCCAGCACCCGGAGAGGGGGCGGTGAGACCCAGTACTTC.

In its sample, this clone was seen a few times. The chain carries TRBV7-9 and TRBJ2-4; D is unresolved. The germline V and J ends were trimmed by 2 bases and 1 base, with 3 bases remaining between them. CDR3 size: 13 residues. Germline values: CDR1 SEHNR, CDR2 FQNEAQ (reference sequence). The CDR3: CASSLMAKNIQYF. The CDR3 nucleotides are TGTGCCAGCAGCTTAATGGCCAAAAACATTCAGTACTTC.